This T cell receptor (beta chain) was retrieved from a study of T cell responses to AZD1222 COVID-19 vaccine. Study results and limitations: A mostly white British donor set with more females was recruited, and clonal diversity was possibly underestimated.

A word on this clone: What it binds is not known.

Clones were sequenced by immunoSEQ multiplex PCR, and TCRdb holds only the in-frame ones, with some missing. The sample has over 75,000 clones, around nine tenths seen once. The germline CDR1 and CDR2 sequences are SGHRS and YFSETQ. CDR3 size: 14 residues. With V trimmed by 4 bases and J by 6 bases, 8 bases remained unmatched. The origin of this receptor is an adult who received the AZD1222 COVID-19 vaccine. This specimen was peripheral blood, taken 28 days after the second AZD1222 dose. V is TRBV5-1 and J is TRBJ2-7; 9 bases align to TRBD1. In nucleotides, the CDR3 is TGCGCCAGCAGCACGTCCGGGACAGGGCCCGAGCAGTACTTC. Amino acids: CASSTSGTGPEQYF.